The rows below give T cell receptor beta chains drawn from one sample of a study of Ad26.COV2.S vaccination and SARS-CoV-2 variants. Generated by immunoSEQ multiplex PCR, the TCRdb table keeps only in-frame clones and is missing some. The table records about 480,000 clones, about 83% of them present only once. Sample: peripheral blood, taken in a trial of Ad26.COV2.S vaccine versus placebo. Receptor source: a person between 18 and 60 years old who received the Ad26.COV2.S COVID-19 vaccine or a placebo. Both conserved end residues are part of each CDR3.

v_gene	j_gene	CDR3aa
TRBV28	TRBJ1-5	CASGGTHQPQHF
TRBV11-1	TRBJ1-1	CASSLGHGAGTEAFF
TRBV9	TRBJ2-1	CASSVGVDLSYNEQFF
TRBV3-1/TRBV3-2	TRBJ1-4	CASSLGHREKLFF
TRBV11-2	TRBJ2-1	CASSLASGPYNEQFF
TRBV5-6	TRBJ1-6	CASSLAIGNSLHF
TRBV19	TRBJ2-2	CASSPRPVGYGELFF
TRBV6-6	TRBJ2-4	CATGLAKNIQYF
TRBV18	TRBJ2-3	CASSPPSVDTQYF
TRBV16	TRBJ2-3	CASSPPAGTSGRPSTDTQYF
TRBV9	TRBJ1-2	CASSVSTTALTGAYGYTF
TRBV28	TRBJ1-6	CASSSYRSNSPLHF
TRBV30	TRBJ1-1	CAWSDQYTEAFF
TRBV29-1	TRBJ2-7	CSVLGGDRAHSYEQYF
TRBV27	TRBJ2-5	CASSLETQYF
TRBV27	TRBJ2-2	CASSLSPWGIGGELFF
TRBV20-1	TRBJ1-5	CSASRTEGHQPQHF
TRBV19	TRBJ1-5	CASSWSGTSHF
TRBV15	TRBJ1-2	CATSRVVLRQSGNYGYTF
TRBV11-2	TRBJ2-5	CASSSTDWGSPEETQYF
TRBV5-5	TRBJ2-2	CASSLAGLARLDRLFF
TRBV11-2	TRBJ2-5	CASSPDRGREETQYF
TRBV21-1	TRBJ2-5	CASSKYGPSGRAETQYF
TRBV7-9	TRBJ2-7	CASSSQGVAYEQYF
TRBV7-9	TRBJ1-1	CASSPAFITEAFF
TRBV2	TRBJ2-1	CASSWLAGGEQFF
TRBV2	TRBJ2-1	CASGELIGRSYNEQFF
TRBV28	TRBJ2-1	CASITGGSYNEQFF
TRBV6-6	TRBJ1-5	CASSGTGEPNQPQHF
TRBV3-1/TRBV3-2	TRBJ2-7	CASSQGQGPYEQYF
TRBV7-2	TRBJ2-2	CASSQGVGTGELFF
TRBV5-1	TRBJ1-2	CASSLGQGNYGYTF
TRBV28	TRBJ2-5	CASIGVGRERGRGTQYF
TRBV7-8	TRBJ2-7	CASSPITGGLVYEQYF
TRBV5-6	TRBJ2-7	CASSLGYEQYF
TRBV3-1/TRBV3-2	TRBJ1-4	CASSQGPYLFF
TRBV28	TRBJ2-5	CASSMYRGGGTQYF
TRBV15	TRBJ2-7	CATSSGAISSYEQYF
TRBV7-6	TRBJ2-1	CASSRNPGTSGAEQFF